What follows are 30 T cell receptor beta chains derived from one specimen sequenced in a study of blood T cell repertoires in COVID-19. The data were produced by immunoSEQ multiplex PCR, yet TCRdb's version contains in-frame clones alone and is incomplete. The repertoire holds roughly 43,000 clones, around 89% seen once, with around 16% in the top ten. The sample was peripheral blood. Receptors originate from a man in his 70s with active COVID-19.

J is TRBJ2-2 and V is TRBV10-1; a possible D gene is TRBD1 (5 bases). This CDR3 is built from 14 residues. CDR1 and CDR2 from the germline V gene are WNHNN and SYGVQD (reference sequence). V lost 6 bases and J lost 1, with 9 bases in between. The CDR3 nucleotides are TGCGCCAGCAGGAAAGACAGGAACACCGGGGAGCTGTTTTTT. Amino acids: CASRKDRNTGELFF.

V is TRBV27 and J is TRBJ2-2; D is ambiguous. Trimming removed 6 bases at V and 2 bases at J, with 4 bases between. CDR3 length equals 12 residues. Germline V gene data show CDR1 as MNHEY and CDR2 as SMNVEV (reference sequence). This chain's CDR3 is CASSTNTGELFF. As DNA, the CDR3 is TGTGCCAGCAGCACAAACACCGGGGAGCTGTTTTTT.

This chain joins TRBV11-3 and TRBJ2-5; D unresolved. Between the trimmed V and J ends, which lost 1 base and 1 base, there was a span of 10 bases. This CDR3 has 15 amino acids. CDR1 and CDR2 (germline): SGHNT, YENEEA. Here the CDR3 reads CASSLGLQRQETQYF. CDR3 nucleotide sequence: TGTGCCAGCAGCTTAGGTTTGCAGCGCCAAGAGACCCAGTACTTC.

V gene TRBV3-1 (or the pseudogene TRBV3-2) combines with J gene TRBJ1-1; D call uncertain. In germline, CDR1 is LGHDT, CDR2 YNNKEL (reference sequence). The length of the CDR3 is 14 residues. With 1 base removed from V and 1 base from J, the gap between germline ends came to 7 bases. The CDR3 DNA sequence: TGTGCCAGCAGCCAAGGAGCCGAGAACACTGAAGCTTTCTTT. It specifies CASSQGAENTEAFF.

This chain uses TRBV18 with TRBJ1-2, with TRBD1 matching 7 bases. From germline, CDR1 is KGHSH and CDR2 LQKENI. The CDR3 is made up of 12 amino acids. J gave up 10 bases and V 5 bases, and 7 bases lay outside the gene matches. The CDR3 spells CASSGQDLAYTF. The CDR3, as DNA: TGTGCCAGCTCAGGACAGGACCTGGCCTACACCTTC. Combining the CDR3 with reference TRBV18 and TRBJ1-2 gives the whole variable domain NAGVMQNPRHLVRRRGQEARLRCSPMKGHSHVYWYRQLPEEGLKFMVYLQKENIIDESGMPKERFSAEFPKEGPSILRIQQVVRGDSAAYFCASSGQDLAYTFGSGTRLTVV.

The CDR3 region is CASSLQGAADTQYF. As DNA, the CDR3 is TGTGCCAGCAGTTTACAGGGGGCCGCAGATACGCAGTATTTT. V and J are TRBV27 and TRBJ2-3, with 8 positions matching TRBD1. CDR1 and CDR2 from the germline V gene are MNHEY and SMNVEV (reference sequence). V shed 2 bases and J 4 bases; nucleotides not matched to a gene: 2. The CDR3 is 14 amino acids.

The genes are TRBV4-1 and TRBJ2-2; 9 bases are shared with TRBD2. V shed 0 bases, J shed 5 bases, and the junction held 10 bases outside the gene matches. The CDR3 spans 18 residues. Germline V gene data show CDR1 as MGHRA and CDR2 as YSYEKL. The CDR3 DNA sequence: TGCGCCAGCAGCCAAGATCGGGCGGGGGGGCCCGAAACCGGGGAGCTGTTTTTT. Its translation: CASSQDRAGGPETGELFF.

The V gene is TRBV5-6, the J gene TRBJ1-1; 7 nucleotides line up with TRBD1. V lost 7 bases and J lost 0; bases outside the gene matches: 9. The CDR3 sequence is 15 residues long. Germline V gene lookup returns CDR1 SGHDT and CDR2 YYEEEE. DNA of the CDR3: TGTGCCAGCTTCCTGGGACAGCTCATGAACACTGAAGCTTTCTTT. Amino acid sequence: CASFLGQLMNTEAFF.

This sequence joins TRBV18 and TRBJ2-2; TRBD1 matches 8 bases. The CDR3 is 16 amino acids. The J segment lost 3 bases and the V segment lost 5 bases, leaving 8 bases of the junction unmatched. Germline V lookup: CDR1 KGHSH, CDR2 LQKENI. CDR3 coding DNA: TGTGCCAGCTCATTTAACCAGGGGGCGGACACCGGGGAGCTGTTTTTT. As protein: CASSFNQGADTGELFF. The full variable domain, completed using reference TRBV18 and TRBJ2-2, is NAGVMQNPRHLVRRRGQEARLRCSPMKGHSHVYWYRQLPEEGLKFMVYLQKENIIDESGMPKERFSAEFPKEGPSILRIQQVVRGDSAAYFCASSFNQGADTGELFFGEGSRLTVL.

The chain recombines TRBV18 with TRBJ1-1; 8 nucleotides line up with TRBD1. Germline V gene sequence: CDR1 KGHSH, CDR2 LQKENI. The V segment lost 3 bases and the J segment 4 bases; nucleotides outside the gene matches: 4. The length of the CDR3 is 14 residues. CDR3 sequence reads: CASSPNRGFTEAFF. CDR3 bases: TGTGCCAGCTCACCGAACAGGGGGTTCACTGAAGCTTTCTTT.

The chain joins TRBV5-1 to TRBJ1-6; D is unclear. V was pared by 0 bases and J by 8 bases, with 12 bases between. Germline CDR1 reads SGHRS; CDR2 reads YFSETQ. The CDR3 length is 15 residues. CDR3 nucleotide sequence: TGCGCCAGCAGCTTGGCCTTGGCAGGTTATTCACCCCTCCACTTT. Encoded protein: CASSLALAGYSPLHF.

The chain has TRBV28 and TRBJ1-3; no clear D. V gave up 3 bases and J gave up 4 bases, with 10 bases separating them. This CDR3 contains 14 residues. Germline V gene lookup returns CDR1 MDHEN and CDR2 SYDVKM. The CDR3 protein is CASSFWGGGNTIYF. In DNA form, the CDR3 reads TGTGCCAGCAGTTTTTGGGGAGGGGGAAACACCATATATTTT.

CDR3 nucleotides: TGCAGCGTGGGGCAGGGGGCGGTAAGCACCGGGGAGCTGTTTTTT. Translation: CSVGQGAVSTGELFF. The V and J genes are TRBV29-1 and TRBJ2-2, with TRBD1 matching 8 bases. Germline assignment: CDR1 SQVTM and CDR2 ANQGSEA. The V and J ends lost 6 bases and 4 bases, in that order; junction bases with no gene match: 10. This CDR3 has 15 residues.

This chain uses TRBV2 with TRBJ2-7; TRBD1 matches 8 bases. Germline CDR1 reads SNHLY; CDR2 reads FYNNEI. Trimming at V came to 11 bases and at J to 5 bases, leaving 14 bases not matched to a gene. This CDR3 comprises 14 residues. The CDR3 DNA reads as TGTGCCTCCTCCGCCGGACAGGGACAGGACGAGCAGTACTTC. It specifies CASSAGQGQDEQYF.

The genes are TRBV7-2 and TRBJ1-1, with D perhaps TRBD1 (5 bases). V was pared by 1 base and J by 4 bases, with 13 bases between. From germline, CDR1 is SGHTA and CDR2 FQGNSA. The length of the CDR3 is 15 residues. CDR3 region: CASSLGGVVSTEAFF. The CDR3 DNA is TGTGCCAGCAGCTTAGGGGGGGTGGTAAGCACTGAAGCTTTCTTT.

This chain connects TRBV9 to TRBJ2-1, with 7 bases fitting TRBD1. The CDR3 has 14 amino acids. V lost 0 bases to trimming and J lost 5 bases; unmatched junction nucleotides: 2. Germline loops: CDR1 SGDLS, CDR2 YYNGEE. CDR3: CASSVVGTDNEQFF. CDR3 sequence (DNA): TGTGCCAGCAGCGTAGTGGGGACAGACAATGAGCAGTTCTTC. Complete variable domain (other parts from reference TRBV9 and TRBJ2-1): DSGVTQTPKHLITATGQRVTLRCSPRSGDLSVYWYQQSLDQGLQFLIQYYNGEERAKGNILERFSAQQFPDLHSELNLSSLELGDSALYFCASSVVGTDNEQFFGPGTRLTVL.

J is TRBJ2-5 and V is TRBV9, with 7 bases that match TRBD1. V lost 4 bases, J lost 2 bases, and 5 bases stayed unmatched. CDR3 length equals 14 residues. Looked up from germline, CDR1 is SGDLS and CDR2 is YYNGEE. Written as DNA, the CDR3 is TGTGCCAGCAGCCGGGACAGTATGCAAGAGACCCAGTACTTC. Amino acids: CASSRDSMQETQYF.

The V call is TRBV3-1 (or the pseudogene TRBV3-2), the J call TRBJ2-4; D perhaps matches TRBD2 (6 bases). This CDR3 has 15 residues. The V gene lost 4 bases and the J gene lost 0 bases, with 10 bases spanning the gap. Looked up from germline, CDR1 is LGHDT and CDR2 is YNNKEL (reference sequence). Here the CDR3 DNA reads TGTGCCAGCAGCCTAGCGGTGGAAGCCAAAAACATTCAGTACTTC. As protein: CASSLAVEAKNIQYF.

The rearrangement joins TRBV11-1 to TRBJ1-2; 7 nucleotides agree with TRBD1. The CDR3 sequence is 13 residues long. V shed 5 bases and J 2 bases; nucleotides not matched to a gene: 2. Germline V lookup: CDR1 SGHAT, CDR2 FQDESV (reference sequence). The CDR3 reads CASSLGQNYGYTF. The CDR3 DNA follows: TGTGCCAGCAGCCTGGGACAGAACTATGGCTACACCTTC.

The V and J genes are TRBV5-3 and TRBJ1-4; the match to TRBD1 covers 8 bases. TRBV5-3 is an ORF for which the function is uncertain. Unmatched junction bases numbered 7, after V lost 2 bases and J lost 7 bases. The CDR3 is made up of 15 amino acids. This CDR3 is CARSFLDRAGEKLFF. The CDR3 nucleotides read TGTGCCAGAAGCTTTTTGGACAGGGCGGGTGAAAAACTGTTTTTT.

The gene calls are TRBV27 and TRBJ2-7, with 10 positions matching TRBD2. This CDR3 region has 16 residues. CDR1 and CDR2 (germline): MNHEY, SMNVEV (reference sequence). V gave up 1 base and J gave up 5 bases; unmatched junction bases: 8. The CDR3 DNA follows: TGTGCCAGCAGTTTATTGGCTAGCGGGGGACACAACGAGCAGTACTTC. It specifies CASSLLASGGHNEQYF.

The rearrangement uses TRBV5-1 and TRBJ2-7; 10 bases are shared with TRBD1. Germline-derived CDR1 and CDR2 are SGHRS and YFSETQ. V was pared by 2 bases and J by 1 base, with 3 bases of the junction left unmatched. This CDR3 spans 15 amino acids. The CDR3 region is CASSLLDRGSYEQYF. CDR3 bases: TGCGCCAGCAGCTTACTGGACAGGGGGTCCTACGAGCAGTACTTC.

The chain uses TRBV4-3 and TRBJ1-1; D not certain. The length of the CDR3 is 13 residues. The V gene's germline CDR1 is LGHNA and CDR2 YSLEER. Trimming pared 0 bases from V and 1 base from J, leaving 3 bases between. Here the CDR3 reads CASSQDRNTEAFF. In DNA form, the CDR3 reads TGCGCCAGCAGCCAAGATAGGAACACTGAAGCTTTCTTT.

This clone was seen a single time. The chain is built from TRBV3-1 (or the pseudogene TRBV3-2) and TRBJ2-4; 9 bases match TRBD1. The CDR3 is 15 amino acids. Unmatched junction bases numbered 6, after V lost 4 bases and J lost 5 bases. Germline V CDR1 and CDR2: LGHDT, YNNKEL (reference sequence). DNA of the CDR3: TGTGCCAGCAGCCGAGGACAGGGGACTCAAAACATTCAGTACTTC. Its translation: CASSRGQGTQNIQYF.

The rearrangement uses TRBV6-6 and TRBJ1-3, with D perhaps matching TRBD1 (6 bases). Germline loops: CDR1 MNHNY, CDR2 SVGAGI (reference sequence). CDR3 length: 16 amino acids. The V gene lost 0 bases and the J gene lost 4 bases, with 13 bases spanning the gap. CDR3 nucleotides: TGTGCCAGCAGTTACTCGGACAGCAATTTCGGAAACACCATATATTTT. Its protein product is CASSYSDSNFGNTIYF.

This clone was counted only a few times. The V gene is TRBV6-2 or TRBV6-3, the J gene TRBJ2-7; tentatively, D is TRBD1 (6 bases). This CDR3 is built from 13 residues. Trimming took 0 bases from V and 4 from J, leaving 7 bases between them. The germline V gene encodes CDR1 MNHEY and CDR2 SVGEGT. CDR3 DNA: TGTGCCAGCAGTTACTCTGGACAGTACGAGCAGTACTTC. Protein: CASSYSGQYEQYF.

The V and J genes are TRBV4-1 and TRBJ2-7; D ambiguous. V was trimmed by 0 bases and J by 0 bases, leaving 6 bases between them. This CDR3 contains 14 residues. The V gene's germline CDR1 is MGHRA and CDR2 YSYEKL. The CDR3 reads CASSQDPVSYEQYF. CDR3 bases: TGCGCCAGCAGCCAAGATCCAGTCTCCTACGAGCAGTACTTC.

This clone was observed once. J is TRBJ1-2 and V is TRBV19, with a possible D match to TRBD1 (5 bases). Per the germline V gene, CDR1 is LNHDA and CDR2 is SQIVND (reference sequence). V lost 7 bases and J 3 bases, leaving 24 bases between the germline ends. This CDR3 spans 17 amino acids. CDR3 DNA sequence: TGTGCCAGTATGAAGGCCGGACATTCAATCTCGGACTATGGCTACACCTTC. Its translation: CASMKAGHSISDYGYTF.

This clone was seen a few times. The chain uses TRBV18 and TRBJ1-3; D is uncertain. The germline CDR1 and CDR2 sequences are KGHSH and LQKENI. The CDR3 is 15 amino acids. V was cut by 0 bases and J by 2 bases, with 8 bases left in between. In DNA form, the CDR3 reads TGTGCCAGCTCACCACCGGGCCCGGCTGGAAACACCATATATTTT. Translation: CASSPPGPAGNTIYF.

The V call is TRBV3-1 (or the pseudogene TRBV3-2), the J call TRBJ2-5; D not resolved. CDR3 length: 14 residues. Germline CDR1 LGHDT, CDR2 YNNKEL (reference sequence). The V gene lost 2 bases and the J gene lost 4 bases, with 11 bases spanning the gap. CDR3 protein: CASSQLSAPETQYF. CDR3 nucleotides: TGTGCCAGCAGCCAACTATCCGCCCCAGAGACCCAGTACTTC.